This T cell receptor beta chain was captured by sequencing in a study of blood T cells in healthy people across ages. Study-wide background: About one barcoded beta molecule per two T cells came from capture by template switching.

All donors came from Russia, were Caucasian and healthy, and spanned ages roughly 6 to 95. Findings and limits, study-wide: Getting older went along with TCR beta diversity per million T cells dropping roughly linearly.

With respect to this clonotype: Antigen specificity is unknown. Because it lacks the conserved phenylalanine or tryptophan at the end, this CDR3 is likely a read error.

V lost 1 base and J 4 bases, leaving 10 bases between the germline ends. The CDR3 length is 14 residues. The germline CDR1 and CDR2 sequences are LNHNV and YYDKDF (reference sequence). The authors ran a second PCR of roughly 7 to 11 cycles using a sample-barcoded 5' primer and a J-beta primer mix. A template-switch adaptor containing 12 random nucleotides labeled each cDNA molecule. MiXCR was run by TCRdb on the 5' RACE reads, yielding one entry per CDR3 protein. The table shows 700,000 to 900,000 distinct CDR3 sequences, with roughly 53% occurring only once. The chain has TRBV15 and TRBJ1-2, with D possibly being TRBD1 (5 bases). Sequenced material: blood. This receptor was identified in a man aged 80 or over in good health. The CDR3 spells CATSRAGPSYGYTV. The CDR3 DNA sequence: TGTGCCACCAGCAGAGCAGGGCCGTCCTATGGCTACACCGTC.